These 9 T cell receptor beta chains were all obtained from the same sample, sequenced in a study of cytomegalovirus exposure and HLA in healthy donors. Primers included in the PCR were 60 Vbeta and 13 Jbeta primers. Sequencing was performed with immunoSEQ multiplex PCR; in TCRdb, only in-frame clones are kept and a portion is missing. Of 90,000 to 150,000 clones listed, 74% were seen once; the top ten hold roughly 10%. The sequencing sample was made of PBMCs. Source of these receptors: a woman between 45 and 65 years old in good health and CMV-seropositive.

This clone was recorded only once. The rearrangement links TRBV15 to TRBJ2-5; 7 bases agree with TRBD1. In germline, CDR1 is LNHNV, CDR2 YYDKDF (reference sequence). The CDR3 contains 13 residues. Unmatched junction bases numbered 9, after V lost 3 bases and J lost 11 bases. The CDR3 DNA follows: TGTGCCACCAGCAGTGGCCGAGACAGGGAGCAGTACTTC. As protein: CATSSGRDREQYF.

This rearrangement joins TRBV27 to TRBJ2-1, with 7 bases that match TRBD1. The CDR3 sequence is 13 residues long. Germline assignment: CDR1 MNHEY and CDR2 SMNVEV (reference sequence). V shed 5 bases and J 7 bases; nucleotides not matched to a gene: 5. CDR3 sequence reads: CASSRDRGNEQFF. As DNA, the CDR3 is TGTGCCAGCAGTAGGGACAGAGGGAATGAGCAGTTCTTC.

The V gene is TRBV28, the J gene TRBJ2-1, with D possibly being TRBD2 (6 bases). V was shortened by 3 bases and J by 3 bases, with 12 bases between the two germline ends. This CDR3 spans 15 amino acids. Germline values: CDR1 MDHEN, CDR2 SYDVKM. The CDR3 bases are TGTGCCAGCAGTTTCGCGGGGTCGAGCTACAATGAGCAGTTCTTC. This codes for CASSFAGSSYNEQFF.

The CDR3 spells CASSQDAERGAPRNEQFF. The CDR3, as DNA: TGCGCCAGCAGCCAAGATGCGGAGCGGGGCGCCCCCCGCAATGAGCAGTTCTTC. The gene calls are TRBV4-1 and TRBJ2-1, with 7 bases that match TRBD2. J gave up 6 bases and V 0 bases, and 14 bases lay outside the gene matches. CDR1 and CDR2 from the germline V gene are MGHRA and YSYEKL. This CDR3 has 18 residues.

In its sample, this clone was seen a few times. The chain couples TRBV9 to TRBJ2-1; TRBD2 matches at 11 bases. Trimming removed 0 bases from V and 5 bases from J; junction bases left unmatched: 16. This CDR3 spans 20 amino acids. CDR1 is SGDLS and CDR2 is YYNGEE in the germline V gene. CDR3 protein: CASSVEGGGLGLAVNNEQFF. The DNA for the CDR3 is TGTGCCAGCAGCGTAGAGGGAGGGGGACTGGGACTAGCGGTTAACAATGAGCAGTTCTTC.

The J gene is TRBJ2-7, the V gene TRBV2; possible D gene TRBD1, 6 bases. The germline V and J ends were trimmed by 6 bases and 0 bases, with 12 bases remaining between them. Germline CDR1 is SNHLY and CDR2 is FYNNEI. CDR3 length: 14 residues. The CDR3 coding sequence is TGTGCCAGCAGGGAGGAGACAGGCTCCTACGAGCAGTACTTC. Its translation is CASREETGSYEQYF.

The chain employs TRBV7-2 and TRBJ2-5, with TRBD2 matching 7 bases. Trimming removed 5 bases from V and 2 bases from J; junction bases left unmatched: 11. The CDR3 runs to 16 residues. Per the germline V gene, CDR1 is SGHTA and CDR2 is FQGNSA. The CDR3: CASSPGLVTQQETQYF. CDR3 in DNA: TGTGCCAGCAGCCCCGGACTAGTTACCCAACAAGAGACCCAGTACTTC. Combining the CDR3 with reference TRBV7-2 and TRBJ2-5 gives the whole variable domain GAGVSQSPSNKVTEKGKDVELRCDPISGHTALYWYRQSLGQGLEFLIYFQGNSAPDKSGLPSDRFSAERTGGSVSTLTIQRTQQEDSAVYLCASSPGLVTQQETQYFGPGTRLLVL.

The rearrangement uses TRBV30 and TRBJ2-5, with 9 bases fitting TRBD2. Germline CDR1 and CDR2: GTSNPN and SVGIG (reference sequence). The ends lost 1 base at V and 2 bases at J; junction bases unmatched: 11. This CDR3 has 17 residues. CDR3 loop: CAWSAPPSLAGQETQYF. The CDR3 DNA reads as TGTGCCTGGAGTGCTCCCCCCTCTCTAGCGGGACAAGAGACCCAGTACTTC.

This clone has just one count. V and J are TRBV29-1 and TRBJ2-7; 7 nucleotides align to TRBD1. The V segment lost 4 bases and the J segment 3 bases; nucleotides outside the gene matches: 3. The CDR3 spans 12 residues. Germline values: CDR1 SQVTM, CDR2 ANQGSEA. The CDR3 DNA reads as TGCAGCGTTGTAGGGGACAGCTACGAGCAGTACTTC. It translates to CSVVGDSYEQYF.